The clone carrying this T cell receptor (beta chain) was detected ten times or more. As the template, RNA transcripts were used to amplify TCR beta CDR3 regions. Investigators did first-round RT-PCR with HTBI primers, then second-round multiplex PCR. TCRdb used MiXCR to reprocess the multiplex PCR reads, holding one entry per CDR3 protein. The sample contains 300,000 to 450,000 distinct CDR3 sequences, about a sixth of which appear only once. Lactation, pregnancy, uncontrolled infections and other autoimmune diseases were all grounds for excluding patients. The PBMC fraction was derived from less than 11 ml of fresh peripheral blood. This record belongs to a study of Graves' ophthalmopathy and Graves' hyperthyroidism. The receptor was derived from an adult woman with stable Graves' hyperthyroidism. The sample was peripheral blood.

CDR3 coding DNA: TGTGCCAGCAGCTTAGAAGAGGTTCAGTACTTC. Amino acids: CASSLEEVQYF. The genes are TRBV7-9 and TRBJ2-4, with D hard to call. There are 11 residues in the CDR3. The V gene's germline CDR1 is SEHNR and CDR2 FQNEAQ (reference sequence). Between the trimmed V and J ends, which lost 1 base and 11 bases, there was a span of 6 bases.